A single sample gave rise to the 9 T cell receptor beta chains below, sequenced in a study of OX40 agonist ivuxolimab in advanced cancers. This table comes from immunoSEQ multiplex PCR, and its TCRdb copy is limited to in-frame clones, with some not included. The table lists under 80,000 clones, more than 80% of them singletons. The source was CD4+ or CD8+ T cells sorted from blood, collected in a trial of the OX40 agonist ivuxolimab. The receptors stem from an adult with an advanced solid tumor such as melanoma, head and neck, liver or kidney cancer.

The chain links TRBV9 to TRBJ2-5, with D perhaps matching TRBD2 (6 bases). Per the germline V gene, CDR1 is SGDLS and CDR2 is YYNGEE. The V end lost 0 bases, the J end lost 4 bases, and 16 bases lay between the germline ends. This CDR3 region has 16 residues. As DNA, the CDR3 is TGTGCCAGCAGCGTAGTCGGAGGGCGGGTCGGAGAGACCCAGTACTTC. Its protein product is CASSVVGGRVGETQYF.

This rearrangement joins TRBV28 to TRBJ2-7, with D perhaps matching TRBD2 (5 bases). The V and J ends lost 2 bases and 7 bases respectively, with 15 bases between them. This CDR3 comprises 14 residues. Germline-derived CDR1 and CDR2 are MDHEN and SYDVKM. This CDR3 is CASSLRALTGEQYF. As DNA, the CDR3 is TGTGCCAGCAGTTTACGGGCCCTGACGGGGGAGCAGTACTTC.

The gene calls are TRBV5-6 and TRBJ1-1; D is possibly TRBD1 (5 bases). CDR3 size: 13 residues. V was pared by 0 bases and J by 10 bases, with 13 bases between. Looked up from germline, CDR1 is SGHDT and CDR2 is YYEEEE. The CDR3 region has the DNA TGTGCCAGCAGCTTGGCCGGTCTGGGGCGAGCTTTCTTT. It is translated as CASSLAGLGRAFF.

This rearrangement joins TRBV6-5 to TRBJ2-7, with D possibly being TRBD2 (5 bases). Trimming cost V 7 bases and J 1 base, with 17 bases left between them. Germline CDR1 reads MNHEY; CDR2 reads SVGAGI. The CDR3 has 15 amino acids. CDR3 DNA sequence: TGTGCCAGCACCTCGATCGGGGATCCGTCCTACGAGCAGTACTTC. It encodes CASTSIGDPSYEQYF.

Regarding this clone: This CDR3 is also generated by other DNA sequences in the sample. This sequence joins TRBV6-5 and TRBJ1-1; D remains ambiguous. V was pared by 0 bases and J by 1 base, with 6 bases between. This CDR3 contains 14 residues. The V gene's germline CDR1 is MNHEY and CDR2 SVGAGI. The CDR3 sequence: CASSYSRGNTEAFF. The CDR3 DNA reads as TGTGCCAGCAGTTACTCGCGGGGGAACACTGAAGCTTTCTTT.

The table lists this clone with a few counts. The V call is TRBV2, the J call TRBJ1-1, with D possibly TRBD1 on 6 matching bases. Germline CDR1 and CDR2: SNHLY and FYNNEI. The CDR3 has 13 residues. Between the trimmed V and J ends, which lost 5 bases and 2 bases, there was a span of 9 bases. CDR3 sequence: CASSPDSNTEAFF. In DNA, the CDR3 is TGTGCCAGCAGTCCGGACAGCAACACTGAAGCTTTCTTT. Supplemented by reference TRBV2 and TRBJ1-1, the full variable domain reads EPEVTQTPSHQVTQMGQEVILRCVPISNHLYFYWYRQILGQKVEFLVSFYNNEISEKSEIFDDQFSVERPDGSNFTLKIRSTKLEDSAMYFCASSPDSNTEAFFGQGTRLTVV.

This chain joins TRBV5-1 and TRBJ2-1; no reliable D call. Germline V CDR1 and CDR2: SGHRS, YFSETQ. With 2 bases removed from V and 0 bases from J, the gap between germline ends came to 6 bases. The CDR3 contains 14 residues. Here the CDR3 DNA reads TGCGCCAGCAGCTTCGCTAGCTCCTACAATGAGCAGTTCTTC. This codes for CASSFASSYNEQFF.

This rearrangement joins TRBV30 to TRBJ1-6; no reliable D call. The germline V gene has CDR1 GTSNPN and CDR2 SVGIG (reference sequence). Trimming stripped 4 bases from V and 5 bases from J, with 9 bases between. The CDR3 spans 13 residues. The CDR3 region has the DNA TGTGCCTGGAATGGTGGGGATAATTCACCCCTCCACTTT. Residues: CAWNGGDNSPLHF.

This chain connects TRBV30 to TRBJ2-7; D unclear. Trimming left V 3 bases short and J 0 bases short, with 9 bases between. This CDR3 has 13 residues. Germline values: CDR1 GTSNPN, CDR2 SVGIG (reference sequence). The CDR3, as DNA: TGTGCCTGGAGACTGGATTACTCCTACGAGCAGTACTTC. Protein product: CAWRLDYSYEQYF. The whole variable domain, filled in from reference TRBV30 and TRBJ2-7, reads SQTIHQWPATLVQPVGSPLSLECTVEGTSNPNLYWYRQAAGRGLQLLFYSVGIGQISSEVPQNLSASRPQDRQFILSSKKLLLSDSGFYLCAWRLDYSYEQYFGPGTRLTVT.